The rows below give T cell receptor beta chains drawn from one sample of a study of spatial heterogeneity in lung cancer. TCRdb called the 5' RACE reads again in MiXCR, with one record for every CDR3 protein. This table holds over 10,000 distinct CDR3 sequences, roughly 3.3% found once. Sample: lung tumor tissue, taken at surgery. All receptors come from a male donor with early-stage non-small cell lung cancer. CDR3s include the opening cysteine and the closing phenylalanine or tryptophan. The D gene is left open where the match is weak. The size of a clone is reported for some rows only, either as once, few or many, or as a class for expanded clones.

len,j_gene,d_gene,abundance,v_gene,CDR3nt,CDR3aa
19,TRBJ2-6,.,large,TRBV4-2,TGTGCCAGCAGCCAAGAGAGCGGAGGGGGCCTCTCTGGGGCCAACGTCCTGACTTTC,CASSQESGGGLSGANVLTF
12,TRBJ2-3,.,many,TRBV20-1,TGCAGTGCTAGGGGCCCCGCGCCGGCGCAGTATTTT,CSARGPAPAQYF
14,TRBJ2-5,.,many,TRBV28,TGTGCCAGCAGGCAACAGGGCCCGGGGGAGACCCAGTACTTC,CASRQQGPGETQYF
13,TRBJ2-2,.,many,TRBV12-3/TRBV12-4,TGTGCCAGCAGTTTACTAGAATTCGGGGAGCTGTTTTTT,CASSLLEFGELFF
17,TRBJ2-6,.,medium-sized,TRBV7-9,TGTGCCAGCAGCTTACGCAGGGGTACATCTGGGGCCAACGTCCTGACTTTC,CASSLRRGTSGANVLTF
14,TRBJ2-7,.,many,TRBV4-3,TGCGCCAGCAGCCAAGATCCCAGCTCCTACGAGCAGTACTTC,CASSQDPSSYEQYF
13,TRBJ2-3,.,few,TRBV13,TGTGCCAGCAGCTTGCCGGGAACAGATACGCAGTATTTT,CASSLPGTDTQYF
16,TRBJ2-5,.,many,TRBV7-2,TGTGCCAGCAGCTTACTAGCGGGGGGACAGGGGGAGACCCAGTACTTC,CASSLLAGGQGETQYF
17,TRBJ2-2,.,many,TRBV5-1,TGCGCCAGCAGCTTGACAATGGGCGGGGCGAACACCGGGGAGCTGTTTTTT,CASSLTMGGANTGELFF
11,TRBJ2-7,.,many,TRBV7-9,TGTGCCAGCGGGGATTTCTACGAGCAGTACTTC,CASGDFYEQYF
15,TRBJ1-5,.,many,TRBV4-1,TGCGCCAGCAGCCAAGATGGACAGCTTAATCAGCCCCAGCATTTT,CASSQDGQLNQPQHF
16,TRBJ2-5,.,few,TRBV9,TGTGCCAGCAGCTTCTCGGGCACGGGTATCCAAGAGACCCAGTACTTC,CASSFSGTGIQETQYF
15,TRBJ2-5,TRBD1,many,TRBV7-9,TGTGCCAGCAGCCACAGACAGGGAAGCACGGAGACCCAGTACTTC,CASSHRQGSTETQYF
14,TRBJ1-3,.,.,TRBV9,TGTGCCAGCAGCGGGGGGATCTCTGGAAACACCATATATTTT,CASSGGISGNTIYF
15,TRBJ2-2,.,medium-sized,TRBV5-1,TGCGCCAGCAGCTTGGACAGACCAAACACCGGGGAGCTGTTTTTT,CASSLDRPNTGELFF
12,TRBJ2-3,.,many,TRBV28,TGTGCCAGCTTGGGGAGGTGGGATACGCAGTATTTT,CASLGRWDTQYF
14,TRBJ2-5,.,many,TRBV7-2,TGTGCCAGCAGCCTAAGCCCGGCTCTGGAGACCCAGTACTTC,CASSLSPALETQYF
15,TRBJ2-5,.,many,TRBV5-1,TGCGCCAGCAGCAGGGAGGGACAGCAGAGAGGGACCCAGTACTTC,CASSREGQQRGTQYF
16,TRBJ1-2,TRBD1,many,TRBV6-1,TGTGCCAGCAGTGAAGCGGGGGCAGGGGGGCCCTATGGCTACACCTTC,CASSEAGAGGPYGYTF
18,TRBJ2-3,.,many,TRBV5-4,TGTGCCAGCAGCTTCGATGAGGGTTTGTTACCGCTCACAGATACGCAGTATTTT,CASSFDEGLLPLTDTQYF
14,TRBJ1-4,TRBD1,.,TRBV30,TGTGCCTGGAGTACCCAGGGGGGAAATGAAAAACTGTTTTTT,CAWSTQGGNEKLFF
13,TRBJ2-3,.,many,TRBV10-2,TGCGCCAGCAGTGAGAGGTACCGGGATACGCAGTATTTT,CASSERYRDTQYF
15,TRBJ1-4,.,large,TRBV11-2,TGTGCCAGCAGCTTAGAATGGGCAACTAATGAAAAACTGTTTTTT,CASSLEWATNEKLFF
17,TRBJ2-1,TRBD1,many,TRBV19,TGTGCCAGTAGTCCGGGACAGGCTGCCCTCGCCTACAATGAGCAGTTCTTC,CASSPGQAALAYNEQFF
13,TRBJ1-1,.,many,TRBV7-2,TGTGCCAGCAGCACGGGGGCGCTTACTGAAGCTTTCTTT,CASSTGALTEAFF
17,TRBJ2-6,.,medium-sized,TRBV3-1,TGTGCCAGCAGCTTCGGACAGAGCTTCTCTGGGGCCAACGTCCTGACTTTC,CASSFGQSFSGANVLTF
14,TRBJ2-1,.,few,TRBV5-8,TGTGCCAGCAGCTCCGGGTCGTGGGGCAATGAGCAGTTCTTC,CASSSGSWGNEQFF
13,TRBJ2-3,TRBD2,many,TRBV5-1,TGCGCCAGCAGACTACCGGGGGGAGATACGCAGTATTTT,CASRLPGGDTQYF
17,TRBJ2-1,TRBD2,medium-sized,TRBV20-1,TGCAGTGCTAGTTGGGCCCAGCGGGGGGTCCTTTACAATGAGCAGTTCTTC,CSASWAQRGVLYNEQFF
19,TRBJ2-1,TRBD2,many,TRBV7-3,TGTGCCAGCAGCCTCCGCTCCGGCGAGCGGGGGGGCTATGGCCATGAGCAGTTCTTC,CASSLRSGERGGYGHEQFF
16,TRBJ2-1,.,many,TRBV7-2,TGTGCCAGCAGCGCGCAGGGGGGGAACTCCTACAATGAGCAGTTCTTC,CASSAQGGNSYNEQFF
14,TRBJ1-2,.,many,TRBV29-1,TGCAGCGTGCGGTTGGGGGGGCGCAACTATGGCTACACCTTC,CSVRLGGRNYGYTF
15,TRBJ1-3,.,few,TRBV7-2,TGTGCCAGCAGCTTTGCCGGGAAAATGGGAAACACCATATATTTT,CASSFAGKMGNTIYF
14,TRBJ2-5,TRBD1,many,TRBV2,TGTGCCAGCAGTGCGACAGGACAGGGTGAGACCCAGTACTTC,CASSATGQGETQYF
16,TRBJ2-3,TRBD2,many,TRBV28,TGTGCCAGCAGTCCCCCACTACTAGCGGGGGGGGGGGCGCAGTATTTT,CASSPPLLAGGGAQYF
14,TRBJ2-1,.,many,TRBV7-9,TGTGCCAGCAGCTTAGCGGGGAGCTACAATGAGCAGTTCTTC,CASSLAGSYNEQFF
17,TRBJ1-2,TRBD1,medium-sized,TRBV4-1,TGCGCCAGCAGCCAAGATTGGGGGACAGGGGGCGCGAATGGCTACACCTTC,CASSQDWGTGGANGYTF
13,TRBJ2-7,.,many,TRBV10-3,TGTGCCATCAGACCGGGACAAGTCTACGAGCAGTACTTC,CAIRPGQVYEQYF
15,TRBJ1-1,TRBD1,many,TRBV28,TGTGCCAGCAGTTTTAGGACAGGTAGAGGCCCTGAAGCTTTCTTT,CASSFRTGRGPEAFF
14,TRBJ1-1,.,many,TRBV12-3/TRBV12-4,TGTGCCAGCAGTTTAGGGCAGAGTAACACTGAAGCTTTCTTT,CASSLGQSNTEAFF
14,TRBJ1-2,.,many,TRBV15,TGTGCCACCAGCAGCTTGGACAGCAACTATGGCTACACCTTC,CATSSLDSNYGYTF
16,TRBJ2-5,TRBD2,many,TRBV7-2,TGTGCCAGCAGCATAAGACTAGCGGGGGTTCAAGAGACCCAGTACTTC,CASSIRLAGVQETQYF
16,TRBJ2-5,.,many,TRBV6-2/TRBV6-3,TGTGCCAGCAGCCTCCGTAGGCCTCTGCGCCCAGAGACCCAGTACTTC,CASSLRRPLRPETQYF
12,TRBJ2-5,.,medium-sized,TRBV11-2,TGTGCCAGCAGCTTAGATTTAGAGACCCAGTACTTC,CASSLDLETQYF
12,TRBJ1-6,.,many,TRBV10-1,TGCGCCAGCAGTGCTGGGGATTCACCCCTCCACTTT,CASSAGDSPLHF